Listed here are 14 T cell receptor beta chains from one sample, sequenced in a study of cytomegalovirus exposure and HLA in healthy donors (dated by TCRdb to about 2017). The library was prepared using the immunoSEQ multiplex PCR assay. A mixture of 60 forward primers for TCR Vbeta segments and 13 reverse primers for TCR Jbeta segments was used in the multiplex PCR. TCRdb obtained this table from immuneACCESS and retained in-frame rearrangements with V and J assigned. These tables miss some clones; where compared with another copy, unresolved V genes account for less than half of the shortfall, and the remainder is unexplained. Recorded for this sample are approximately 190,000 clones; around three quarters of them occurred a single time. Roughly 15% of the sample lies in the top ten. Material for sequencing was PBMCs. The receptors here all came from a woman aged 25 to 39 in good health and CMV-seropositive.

The CDR3 region has the DNA TGTGCCAGCAGCTTAGTCGGGTATAGGACTGAAGCTTTCTTT. Translating it yields CASSLVGYRTEAFF. This chain links TRBV7-8 with TRBJ1-1; D not certain. The CDR3 is 14 residues long. With 1 base removed from V and 5 bases from J, the gap between germline ends came to 11 bases. From germline, CDR1 is SGHVS and CDR2 FQNEAQ. Full variable domain (missing parts from reference TRBV7-8 and TRBJ1-1): GAGVSQSPRYKVAKRGQDVALRCDPISGHVSLFWYQQALGQGPEFLTYFQNEAQLDKSGLPSDRFFAERPEGSVSTLKIQRTQQEDSAVYLCASSLVGYRTEAFFGQGTRLTVV.

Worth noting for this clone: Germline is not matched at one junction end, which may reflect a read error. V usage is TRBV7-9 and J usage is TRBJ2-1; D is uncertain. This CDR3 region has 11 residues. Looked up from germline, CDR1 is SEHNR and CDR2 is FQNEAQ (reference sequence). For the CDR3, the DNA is TGTTCCAGCAGCGCCTATGATGAGCAGTTCTTC. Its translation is CSSSAYDEQFF.

CDR3 in amino acids: CASSQDRGKGTQYF. DNA for the CDR3: TGCGCCAGCAGCCAAGATAGAGGGAAGGGTACGCAGTATTTT. This sequence joins TRBV4-3 and TRBJ2-3; D perhaps matches TRBD2 (5 bases). V shed 0 bases and J shed 8 bases, with 12 bases lying between them. From germline, CDR1 is LGHNA and CDR2 YSLEER. The CDR3 length is 14 residues.

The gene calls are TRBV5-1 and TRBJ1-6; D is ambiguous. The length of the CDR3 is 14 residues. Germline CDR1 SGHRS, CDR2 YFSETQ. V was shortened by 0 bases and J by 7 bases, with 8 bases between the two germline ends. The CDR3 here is CASSLDSFNSPLHF. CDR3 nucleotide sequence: TGCGCCAGCAGCTTGGACAGTTTCAATTCACCCCTCCACTTT.

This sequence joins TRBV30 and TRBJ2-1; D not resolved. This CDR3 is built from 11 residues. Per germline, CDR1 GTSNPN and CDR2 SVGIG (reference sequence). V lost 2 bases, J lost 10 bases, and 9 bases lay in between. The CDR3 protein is CAWSRRLEQFF. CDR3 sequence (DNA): TGTGCCTGGAGTCGGCGGCTCGAGCAGTTCTTC.

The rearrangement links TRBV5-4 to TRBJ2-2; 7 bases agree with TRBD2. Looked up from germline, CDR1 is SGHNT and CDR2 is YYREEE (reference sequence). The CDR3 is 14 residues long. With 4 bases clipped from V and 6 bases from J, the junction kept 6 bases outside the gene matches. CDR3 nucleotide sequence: TGTGCCAGCAGCCCTTCTAGCGGTCCCGGGGAGCTGTTTTTT. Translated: CASSPSSGPGELFF.

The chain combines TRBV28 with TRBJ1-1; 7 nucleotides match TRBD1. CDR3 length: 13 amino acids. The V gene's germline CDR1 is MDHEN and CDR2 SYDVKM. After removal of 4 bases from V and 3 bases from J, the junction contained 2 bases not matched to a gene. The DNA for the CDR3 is TGTGCCAGCAGTTACAGGGGACACACTGAAGCTTTCTTT. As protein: CASSYRGHTEAFF.

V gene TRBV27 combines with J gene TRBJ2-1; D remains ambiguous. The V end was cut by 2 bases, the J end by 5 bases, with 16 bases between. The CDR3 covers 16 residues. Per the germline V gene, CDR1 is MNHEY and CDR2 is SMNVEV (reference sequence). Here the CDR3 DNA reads TGTGCCAGCAGTTTACGTTTCATTAGCCCGAACAATGAGCAGTTCTTC. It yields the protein CASSLRFISPNNEQFF.

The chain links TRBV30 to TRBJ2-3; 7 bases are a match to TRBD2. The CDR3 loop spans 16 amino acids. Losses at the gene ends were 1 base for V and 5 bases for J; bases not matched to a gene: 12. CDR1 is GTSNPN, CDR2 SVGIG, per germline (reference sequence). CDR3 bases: TGTGCCTGGAGTGGCCCCGCGGGAGTGCTGGGAGATACGCAGTATTTT. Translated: CAWSGPAGVLGDTQYF.

The CDR3 DNA sequence: TGTGCCAGCAGTGGTCCGACTAGCGGGGGGCTCTCCTACAATGAGCAGTTCTTC. The encoded protein is CASSGPTSGGLSYNEQFF. The V call is TRBV25-1, the J call TRBJ2-1; TRBD2 agrees at 13 bases. From germline, CDR1 is MGHDK and CDR2 SYGVNS. This CDR3 region has 18 residues. V lost 4 bases, J lost 0 bases, and 6 bases stayed unmatched.

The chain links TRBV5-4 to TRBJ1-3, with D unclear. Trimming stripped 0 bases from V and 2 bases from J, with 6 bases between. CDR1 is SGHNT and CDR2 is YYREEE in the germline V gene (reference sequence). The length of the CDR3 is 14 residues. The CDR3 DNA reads TGTGCCAGCAGCTTGGGAGCGGCTGGAAACACCATATATTTT. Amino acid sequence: CASSLGAAGNTIYF. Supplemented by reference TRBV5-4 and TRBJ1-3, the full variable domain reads ETGVTQSPTHLIKTRGQQVTLRCSSQSGHNTVSWYQQALGQGPQFIFQYYREEENGRGNFPPRFSGLQFPNYSSELNVNALELDDSALYLCASSLGAAGNTIYFGEGSWLTVV.

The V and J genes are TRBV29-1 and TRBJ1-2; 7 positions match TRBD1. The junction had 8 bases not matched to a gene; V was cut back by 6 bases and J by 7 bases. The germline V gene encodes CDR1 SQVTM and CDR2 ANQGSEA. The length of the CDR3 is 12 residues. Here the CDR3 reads CSVKTGTSGYTF. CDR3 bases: TGCAGCGTGAAGACAGGGACGAGTGGCTACACCTTC.

Written as DNA, the CDR3 is TGCGCCAGCAGCCTTCGGACAGCTTACAATGAGCAGTTCTTC. Translation: CASSLRTAYNEQFF. The V gene is TRBV4-1, the J gene TRBJ2-1, with a weak D call TRBD1 (6 bases). Germline V lookup: CDR1 MGHRA, CDR2 YSYEKL. This CDR3 is 14 amino acids long. Trimming stripped 4 bases from V and 4 bases from J, with 11 bases between.

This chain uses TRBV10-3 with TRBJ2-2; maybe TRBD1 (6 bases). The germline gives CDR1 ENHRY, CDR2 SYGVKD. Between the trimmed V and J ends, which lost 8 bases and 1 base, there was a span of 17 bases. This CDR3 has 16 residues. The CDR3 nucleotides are TGTGCCATCGCCAGCGTACAGGGATTGAACACCGGGGAGCTGTTTTTT. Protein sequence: CAIASVQGLNTGELFF.